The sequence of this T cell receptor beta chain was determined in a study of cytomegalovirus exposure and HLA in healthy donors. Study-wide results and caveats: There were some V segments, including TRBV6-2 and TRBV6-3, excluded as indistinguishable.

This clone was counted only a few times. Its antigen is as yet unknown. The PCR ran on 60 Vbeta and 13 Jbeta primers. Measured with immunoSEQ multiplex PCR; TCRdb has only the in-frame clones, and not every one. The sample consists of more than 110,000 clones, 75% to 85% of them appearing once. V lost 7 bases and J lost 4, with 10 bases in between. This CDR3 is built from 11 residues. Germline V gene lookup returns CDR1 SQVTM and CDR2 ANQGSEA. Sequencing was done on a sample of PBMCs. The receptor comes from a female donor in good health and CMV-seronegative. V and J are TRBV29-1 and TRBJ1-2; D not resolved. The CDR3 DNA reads TGCAGCGGTCAGGTGGGCTATGGCTACACCTTC. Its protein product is CSGQVGYGYTF.